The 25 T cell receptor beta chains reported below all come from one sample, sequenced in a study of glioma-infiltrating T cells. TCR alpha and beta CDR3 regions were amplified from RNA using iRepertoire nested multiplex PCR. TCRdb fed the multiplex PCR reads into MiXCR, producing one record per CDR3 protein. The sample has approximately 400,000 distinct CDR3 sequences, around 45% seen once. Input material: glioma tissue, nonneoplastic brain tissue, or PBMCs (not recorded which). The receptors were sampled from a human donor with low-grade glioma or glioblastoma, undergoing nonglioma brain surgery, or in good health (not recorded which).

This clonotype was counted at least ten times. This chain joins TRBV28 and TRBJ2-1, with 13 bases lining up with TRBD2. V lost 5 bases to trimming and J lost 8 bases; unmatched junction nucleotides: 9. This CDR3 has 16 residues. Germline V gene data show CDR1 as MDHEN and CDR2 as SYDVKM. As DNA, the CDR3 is TGTGCCAGCAGTCCCCCCCGCGGACTAGCGGGAGATGAGCAGTTCTTC. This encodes CASSPPRGLAGDEQFF. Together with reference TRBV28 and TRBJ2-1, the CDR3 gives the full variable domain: DVKVTQSSRYLVKRTGEKVFLECVQDMDHENMFWYRQDPGLGLRLIYFSYDVKMKEKGDIPEGYSVSREKKERFSLILESASTNQTSMYLCASSPPRGLAGDEQFFGPGTRLTVL.

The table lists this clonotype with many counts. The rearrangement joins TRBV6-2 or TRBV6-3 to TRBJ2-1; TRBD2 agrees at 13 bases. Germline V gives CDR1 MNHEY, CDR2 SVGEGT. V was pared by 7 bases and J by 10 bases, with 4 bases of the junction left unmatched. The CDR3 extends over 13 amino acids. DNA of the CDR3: TGTGCCAGCATTCCGGGACTAGCGGGAGAGCAGTTCTTC. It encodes CASIPGLAGEQFF.

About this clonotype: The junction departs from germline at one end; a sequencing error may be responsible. In DNA, the CDR3 is TGTGCCAGCAGTTCCCGGGCTAGCGGGAGTGGCCATGAGCGGTTCTTC. Its protein product is CASSSRASGSGHERFF. V and J are TRBV6-2 or TRBV6-3 and TRBJ2-1; 10 bases are a match to TRBD2. CDR1 and CDR2 from the germline V gene are MNHEY and SVGEGT. The CDR3 contains 16 residues.

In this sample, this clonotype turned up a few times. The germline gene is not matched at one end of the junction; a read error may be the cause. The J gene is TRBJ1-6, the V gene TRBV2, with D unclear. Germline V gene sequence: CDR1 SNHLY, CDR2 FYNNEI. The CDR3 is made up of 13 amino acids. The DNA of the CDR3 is TGTGCCAGCAGGGAAGAGTTTAATTCACCCCTCCACTTT. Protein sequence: CASREEFNSPLHF. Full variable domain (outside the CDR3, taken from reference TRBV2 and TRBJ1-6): EPEVTQTPSHQVTQMGQEVILRCVPISNHLYFYWYRQILGQKVEFLVSFYNNEISEKSEIFDDQFSVERPDGSNFTLKIRSTKLEDSAMYFCASREEFNSPLHFGNGTRLTVT.

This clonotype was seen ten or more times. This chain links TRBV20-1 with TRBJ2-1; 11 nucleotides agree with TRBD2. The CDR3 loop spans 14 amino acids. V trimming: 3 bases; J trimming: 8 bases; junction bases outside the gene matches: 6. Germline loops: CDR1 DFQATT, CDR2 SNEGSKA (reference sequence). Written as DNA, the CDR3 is TGCAGTGCTAGCCTAGCGGGAGGCAAGGATGAGCAGTTCTTC. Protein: CSASLAGGKDEQFF.

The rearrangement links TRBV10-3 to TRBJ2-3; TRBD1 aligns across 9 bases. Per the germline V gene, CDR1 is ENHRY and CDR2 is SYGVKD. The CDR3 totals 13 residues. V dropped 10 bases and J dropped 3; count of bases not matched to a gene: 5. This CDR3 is CATRTGATDTQYF. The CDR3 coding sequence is TGTGCCACCAGGACAGGGGCGACAGATACGCAGTATTTT.

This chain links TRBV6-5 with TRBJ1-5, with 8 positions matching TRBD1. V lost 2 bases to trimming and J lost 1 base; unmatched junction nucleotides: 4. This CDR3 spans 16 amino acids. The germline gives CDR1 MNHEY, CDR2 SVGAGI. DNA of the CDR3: TGTGCCAGCAGTTACCTGACAGGGGACAGCAATCAGCCCCAGCATTTT. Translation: CASSYLTGDSNQPQHF.

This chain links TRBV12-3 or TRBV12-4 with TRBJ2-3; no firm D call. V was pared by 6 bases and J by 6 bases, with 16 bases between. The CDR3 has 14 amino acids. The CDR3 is CASSLLETTDTQYF. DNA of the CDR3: TGTGCCAGCAGCCTTCTTGAGACAACGGATACGCAGTATTTT.

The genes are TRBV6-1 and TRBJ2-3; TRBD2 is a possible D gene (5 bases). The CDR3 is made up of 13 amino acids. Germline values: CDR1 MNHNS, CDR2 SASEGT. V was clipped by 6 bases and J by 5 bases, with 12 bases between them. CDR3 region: CASSPGSLDTQYF. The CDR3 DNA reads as TGTGCCAGCAGCCCGGGGAGTCTAGATACGCAGTATTTT.

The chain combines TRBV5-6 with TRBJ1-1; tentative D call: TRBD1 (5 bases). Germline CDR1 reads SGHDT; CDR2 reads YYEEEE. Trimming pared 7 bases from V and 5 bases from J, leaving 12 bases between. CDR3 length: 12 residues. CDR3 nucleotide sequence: TGTGCCAGCTTACCGGGGGTAACTGAAGCTTTCTTT. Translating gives CASLPGVTEAFF. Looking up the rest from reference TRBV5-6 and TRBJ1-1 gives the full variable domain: DAGVTQSPTHLIKTRGQQVTLRCSPKSGHDTVSWYQQALGQGPQFIFQYYEEEERQRGNFPDRFSGHQFPNYSSELNVNALLLGDSALYLCASLPGVTEAFFGQGTRLTVV.

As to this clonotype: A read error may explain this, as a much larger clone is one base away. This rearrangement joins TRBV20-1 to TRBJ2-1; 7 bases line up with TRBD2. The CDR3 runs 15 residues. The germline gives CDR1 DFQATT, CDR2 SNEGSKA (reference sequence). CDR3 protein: CSARALEGLLNEQSF. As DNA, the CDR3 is TGCAGTGCTAGAGCTCTGGAGGGACTACTCAATGAGCAGTCCTTC.

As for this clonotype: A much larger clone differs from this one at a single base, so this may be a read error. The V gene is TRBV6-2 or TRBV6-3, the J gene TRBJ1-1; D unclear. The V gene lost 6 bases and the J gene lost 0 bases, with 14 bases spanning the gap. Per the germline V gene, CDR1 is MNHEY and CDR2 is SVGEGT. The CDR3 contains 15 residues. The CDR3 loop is CASSRGVPLNTEAFF. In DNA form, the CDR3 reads TGTGCCAGCAGCCGGGGAGTGCCGCTGAACACTGAAGCTTTCTTT.

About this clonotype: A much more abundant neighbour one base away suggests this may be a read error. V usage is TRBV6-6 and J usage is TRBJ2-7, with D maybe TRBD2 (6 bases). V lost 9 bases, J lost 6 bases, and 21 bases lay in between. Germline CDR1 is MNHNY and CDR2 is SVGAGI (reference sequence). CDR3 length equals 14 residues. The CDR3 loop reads CARKEGQGRIEQYF. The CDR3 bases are TGTGCCAGGAAGGAGGGCCAGGGACGAATCGAGCAGTACTTC.

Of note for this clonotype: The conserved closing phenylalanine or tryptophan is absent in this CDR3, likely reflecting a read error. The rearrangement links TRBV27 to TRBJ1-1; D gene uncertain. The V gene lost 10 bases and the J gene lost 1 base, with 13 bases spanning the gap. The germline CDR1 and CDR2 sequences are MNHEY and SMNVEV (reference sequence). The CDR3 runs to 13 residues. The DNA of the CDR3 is TGTGCCACCCAAGGAAAGCCGAACACTGAAGCTTTCTAT. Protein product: CATQGKPNTEAFY.

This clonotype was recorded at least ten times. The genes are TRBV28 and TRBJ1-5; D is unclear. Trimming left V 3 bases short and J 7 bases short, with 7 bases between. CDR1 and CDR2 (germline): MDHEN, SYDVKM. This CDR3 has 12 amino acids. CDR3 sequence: CASSLPIQPQHF. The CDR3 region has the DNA TGTGCCAGCAGTTTGCCAATACAGCCCCAGCATTTT.

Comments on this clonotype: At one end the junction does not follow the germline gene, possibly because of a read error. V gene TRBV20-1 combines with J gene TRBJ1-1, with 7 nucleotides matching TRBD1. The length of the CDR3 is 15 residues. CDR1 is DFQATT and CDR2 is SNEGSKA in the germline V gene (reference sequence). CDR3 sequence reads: CSASPFGTANTEALF. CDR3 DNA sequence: TGCAGTGCTAGCCCTTTCGGGACAGCGAACACTGAAGCTCTCTTT.

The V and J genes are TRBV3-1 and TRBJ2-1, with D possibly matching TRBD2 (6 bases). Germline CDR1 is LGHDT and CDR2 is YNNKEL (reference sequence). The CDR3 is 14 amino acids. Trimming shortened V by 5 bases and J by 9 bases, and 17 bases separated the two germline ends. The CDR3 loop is CASSVLSSDGEQFF. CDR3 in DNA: TGTGCCAGCAGCGTATTGTCTAGCGATGGTGAGCAGTTCTTC.

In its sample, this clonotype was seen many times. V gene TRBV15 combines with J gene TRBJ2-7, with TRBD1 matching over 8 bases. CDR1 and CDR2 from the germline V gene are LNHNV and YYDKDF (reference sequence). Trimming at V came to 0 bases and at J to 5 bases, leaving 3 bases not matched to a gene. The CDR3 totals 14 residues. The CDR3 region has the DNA TGTGCCACCAGCAGAGACCTGGACAGGGACGAGCAGTACTTC. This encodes CATSRDLDRDEQYF.

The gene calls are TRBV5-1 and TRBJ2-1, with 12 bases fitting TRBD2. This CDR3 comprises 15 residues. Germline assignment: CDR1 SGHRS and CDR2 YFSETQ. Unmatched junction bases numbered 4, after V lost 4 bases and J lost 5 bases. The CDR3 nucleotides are TGCGCCAGCAGCCCGACTAGCGGGAGCCACAATGAGCAGTTCTTC. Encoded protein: CASSPTSGSHNEQFF.

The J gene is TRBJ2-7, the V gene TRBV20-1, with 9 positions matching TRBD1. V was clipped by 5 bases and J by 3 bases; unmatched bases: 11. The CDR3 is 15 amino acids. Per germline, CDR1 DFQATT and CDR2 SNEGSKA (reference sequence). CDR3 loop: CSAESRGQGLYEQYF. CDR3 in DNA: TGCAGTGCTGAGAGTCGGGGACAGGGTCTCTACGAGCAGTACTTC.

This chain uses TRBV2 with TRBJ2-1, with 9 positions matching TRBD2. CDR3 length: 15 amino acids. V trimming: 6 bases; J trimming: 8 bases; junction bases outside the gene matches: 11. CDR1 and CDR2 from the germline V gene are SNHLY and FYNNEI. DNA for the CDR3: TGTGCCAGCAGCGTAAGCGGGAGGCCCCAGGATGAGCAGTTCTTC. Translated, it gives CASSVSGRPQDEQFF.

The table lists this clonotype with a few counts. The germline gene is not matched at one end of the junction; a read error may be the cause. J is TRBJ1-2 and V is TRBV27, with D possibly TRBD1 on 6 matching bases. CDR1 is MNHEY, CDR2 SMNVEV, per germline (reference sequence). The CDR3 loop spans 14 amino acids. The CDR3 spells CASSDRPRGGGCTF. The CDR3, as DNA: TGTGCCAGCAGCGACCGACCCAGAGGGGGTGGCTGCACCTTC.

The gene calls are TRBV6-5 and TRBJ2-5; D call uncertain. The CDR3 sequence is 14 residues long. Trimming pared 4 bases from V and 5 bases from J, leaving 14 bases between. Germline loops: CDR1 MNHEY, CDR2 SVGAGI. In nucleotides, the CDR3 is TGTGCCAGCAGTTCACCGTTGGGTCGGGAGACCCAGTACTTC. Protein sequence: CASSSPLGRETQYF.

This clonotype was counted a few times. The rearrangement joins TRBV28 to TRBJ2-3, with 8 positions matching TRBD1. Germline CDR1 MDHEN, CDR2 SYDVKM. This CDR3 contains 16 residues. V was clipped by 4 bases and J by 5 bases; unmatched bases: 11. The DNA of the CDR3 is TGTGCCAGCAGTTCCCCCCCCCAGGGGGCTTTAGATACGCAGTATTTT. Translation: CASSSPPQGALDTQYF.

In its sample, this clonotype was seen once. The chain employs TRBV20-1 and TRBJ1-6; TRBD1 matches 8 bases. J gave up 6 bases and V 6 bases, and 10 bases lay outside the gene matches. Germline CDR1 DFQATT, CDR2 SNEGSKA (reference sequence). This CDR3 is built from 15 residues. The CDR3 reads CSASFPDRVNSPLHF. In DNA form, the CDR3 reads TGCAGTGCCAGCTTCCCGGACAGGGTTAATTCACCCCTCCACTTT.